The text below deals with one T cell receptor (beta chain). Its antigen is undetermined. This entry is derived from a study of blood T cells in healthy people across ages. The individuals who served as donors were healthy Caucasians living in Russia, aged roughly 6 to 90. Samples had at least 7 million PBMCs isolated from them. General study points: As age increased, TCR beta diversity per million T cells fell in a roughly linear fashion. Investigators viewed diversity estimates from one million T cells as underestimates, the study reported.

The CDR3 length is 15 residues. The V segment lost 5 bases and the J segment 3 bases; nucleotides outside the gene matches: 10. The second PCR ran about 6 to 12 cycles with a sample-barcoded 5' primer and J-beta primers. Via MiXCR, TCRdb re-called the 5' RACE reads, giving one row per CDR3 protein. This table has approximately 790,000 distinct CDR3 sequences, around 62% appearing once. The sample was blood. This TCR was recovered from a man aged 30 to 45 in good health. V usage is TRBV12-3 or TRBV12-4 and J usage is TRBJ2-7, with 7 nucleotides matching TRBD1. CDR3 bases: TGTGCCAGCAGTGCTACCGGGACAGCCGACTACGAGCAGTACTTC. Its translation: CASSATGTADYEQYF.